Included here is one T cell receptor (beta chain) sequence, with context. The entry originates in a study of T cell responses to AZD1222 COVID-19 vaccine. Assay: immunoSEQ multiplex PCR; the TCRdb copy retains only in-frame clones and omits some. The table has about 100,000 clones, about 83% seen once. Unmatched junction bases numbered 7, after V lost 4 bases and J lost 1 base. The CDR3 has 16 amino acids. The germline CDR1 and CDR2 sequences are MGHDK and SYGVNS. The specimen comprised peripheral blood, sampled on day 0 of AZD1222 vaccination. The TCR sequence derives from an adult in good health. This chain connects TRBV25-1 to TRBJ2-7; 10 nucleotides match TRBD2. This CDR3 reads CASSGSSGSSSYEQYF. CDR3 nucleotide sequence: TGTGCCAGCAGTGGCTCTAGCGGGAGCTCGTCCTACGAGCAGTACTTC.